A single sample is the source of the 18 T cell receptor beta chains below, sequenced in a study of blood T cells in healthy people across ages. Sample-barcoded 5' priming and a J-beta primer mix drove a second PCR of about 6 to 12 cycles. TCRdb recomputed calls from the 5' RACE reads with MiXCR, one row per CDR3 protein. The sample records about 1.6 million distinct CDR3 sequences, almost 35% being singletons. What was sequenced was blood. Source of these receptors: a woman in her 30s in good health.

This clonotype was observed many times. The chain couples TRBV4-1 to TRBJ2-1; 10 nucleotides line up with TRBD2. Unmatched junction bases numbered 6, after V lost 1 base and J lost 9 bases. Germline-derived CDR1 and CDR2 are MGHRA and YSYEKL. CDR3 size: 15 residues. CDR3 protein: CASSQGAGGLSEQFF. As DNA, the CDR3 is TGCGCCAGCAGCCAAGGAGCGGGGGGGCTCAGTGAGCAGTTCTTC.

Of note for this clonotype: At one of its ends the junction is not consistent with the germline gene, which may arise from a read error. The chain is built from TRBV5-1 and TRBJ2-7; 7 bases are shared with TRBD1. This CDR3 has 15 amino acids. CDR1 SGHRS and CDR2 YFSETQ come from the germline V gene. The CDR3 nucleotides are TGCGCCAGCAGCATACAGGGGTTGGAGGCCTACGAGCGGTACTTC. Translation gives CASSIQGLEAYERYF.

This clonotype was picked up many times. V is TRBV4-1 and J is TRBJ2-1; 14 bases are a match to TRBD2. CDR1 and CDR2 (germline): MGHRA, YSYEKL. The CDR3 is made up of 18 amino acids. V lost 4 bases, J lost 5 bases, and 10 bases stayed unmatched. This chain's CDR3 is CASSRLGTSGGPNNEQFF. The DNA of the CDR3 is TGCGCCAGCAGCCGACTAGGGACTAGCGGGGGACCTAACAATGAGCAGTTCTTC.

This rearrangement joins TRBV28 to TRBJ1-4; TRBD1 matches at 7 bases. The V and J ends lost 6 bases and 4 bases, in that order; junction bases with no gene match: 8. The germline V gene encodes CDR1 MDHEN and CDR2 SYDVKM. The CDR3 extends over 15 amino acids. The DNA for the CDR3 is TGTGCCAGCAGGGGGACAGCTAACTTTAATGAAAAACTGTTTTTT. Amino acids: CASRGTANFNEKLFF.

V usage is TRBV7-2 and J usage is TRBJ1-2; 7 bases map to TRBD1. The germline CDR1 and CDR2 sequences are SGHTA and FQGNSA. CDR3 length: 15 amino acids. V dropped 6 bases and J dropped 3; count of bases not matched to a gene: 10. The CDR3 protein is CASRKYRTGDYGYTF. DNA for the CDR3: TGTGCCAGCAGGAAGTACAGGACAGGAGACTATGGCTACACCTTC.

Comments on this clonotype: Its ends do not fully match the called genes, so a read error is possible. This chain uses TRBV12-3 or TRBV12-4 with TRBJ1-5; tentative D call: TRBD1 (5 bases). This CDR3 contains 14 residues. CDR3 amino acids: CASSILGTNRPQHF. CDR3 nucleotides: TGTGCCAGCAGTATATTGGGGACGAATCGGCCCCAGCATTTT.

The V gene is TRBV2, the J gene TRBJ1-6; 7 bases match TRBD1. The ends lost 6 bases at V and 5 bases at J; junction bases unmatched: 4. Looked up from germline, CDR1 is SNHLY and CDR2 is FYNNEI. This CDR3 contains 14 residues. This chain's CDR3 is CASRDRANNSPLHF. The CDR3 DNA reads as TGTGCCAGCAGAGACAGGGCGAATAATTCACCCCTCCACTTT.

Only a few counts were recorded for this clonotype. The chain employs TRBV7-2 and TRBJ2-7; TRBD1 aligns across 12 bases. The V and J ends lost 0 bases and 4 bases, in that order; junction bases with no gene match: 4. Looked up from germline, CDR1 is SGHTA and CDR2 is FQGNSA. The CDR3 covers 16 residues. The CDR3: CASSLASGQGAYEQYF. In DNA, the CDR3 is TGTGCCAGCAGCTTAGCTTCGGGACAGGGGGCATACGAGCAGTACTTC.

This sequence joins TRBV12-3 or TRBV12-4 and TRBJ1-2; 7 positions agree with TRBD1. Germline trimming cut 6 bases from V and 0 bases from J; bases unmatched to any gene: 7. CDR3 size: 15 residues. The CDR3 region has the DNA TGTGCCAGCAGACCCTCGACAGGGCCTAACTATGGCTACACCTTC. Translated, it gives CASRPSTGPNYGYTF.

This clonotype was seen a handful of times. The chain joins TRBV20-1 to TRBJ2-1, with TRBD2 matching 7 bases. Germline V gene lookup returns CDR1 DFQATT and CDR2 SNEGSKA (reference sequence). V shed 5 bases, J shed 1 base, and the junction held 2 bases outside the gene matches. The CDR3 loop spans 13 amino acids. Here the CDR3 DNA reads TGCAGTGCTGAGCGGGAATCCTACAATGAGCAGTTCTTC. This codes for CSAERESYNEQFF.

The chain has TRBV6-5 and TRBJ1-2, with D uncertain. The CDR3 length is 12 residues. V lost 2 bases to trimming and J lost 9 bases, with 10 bases between them. From germline, CDR1 is MNHEY and CDR2 SVGAGI. CDR3: CASSYVGASYTF. The CDR3 DNA reads as TGTGCCAGCAGTTACGTCGGAGCCAGCTACACCTTC.

This clonotype came up a few times. This rearrangement joins TRBV15 to TRBJ2-3; no definite D call. Germline-derived CDR1 and CDR2 are LNHNV and YYDKDF (reference sequence). The ends were cut back, 0 bases at V and 2 bases at J, with 12 bases in the middle. The CDR3 totals 16 residues. DNA of the CDR3: TGTGCCACCAGCAGAGATTATCCAGGAGTCACAGATACGCAGTATTTT. Protein product: CATSRDYPGVTDTQYF.

This clonotype has a single count. This may be a read error, as it is one base from a much larger clone. The V call is TRBV4-1, the J call TRBJ2-1, with 7 nucleotides matching TRBD2. In germline, CDR1 is MGHRA, CDR2 YSYEKL. The CDR3 is 15 residues long. The trim removed 2 bases at V and 13 bases at J, leaving 14 bases unmatched. The CDR3 DNA is TGCGCCAGCAGCCAACTGGGACTACGACAAGAGACCCAGTTCTTC. This sequence encodes CASSQLGLRQETQFF.

The rearrangement uses TRBV2 and TRBJ2-1; 9 bases map to TRBD2. The ends lost 4 bases at V and 2 bases at J; junction bases unmatched: 3. Germline V gives CDR1 SNHLY, CDR2 FYNNEI. CDR3 length equals 15 residues. CDR3 in DNA: TGTGCCAGCAGTGGGCGGGGGGGCACCTACAATGAGCAGTTCTTC. Translation: CASSGRGGTYNEQFF.

This clonotype was recorded a few times. The chain employs TRBV6-6 and TRBJ2-7; 10 bases match TRBD2. The CDR3 runs 16 residues. The junction had 10 bases not matched to a gene; V was cut back by 8 bases and J by 0 bases. Germline-derived CDR1 and CDR2 are MNHNY and SVGAGI (reference sequence). In nucleotides, the CDR3 is TGTGCCAGCCAGAGGACTAGCGGCAAGAGCTCCTACGAGCAGTACTTC. Translating gives CASQRTSGKSSYEQYF.

The V call is TRBV6-1, the J call TRBJ2-2; no clear D gene. Looked up from germline, CDR1 is MNHNS and CDR2 is SASEGT. This CDR3 is built from 15 residues. Trimming took 2 bases from V and 5 from J, leaving 12 bases between them. CDR3 sequence reads: CASSEQALKTGELFF. CDR3 coding DNA: TGTGCCAGCAGTGAACAGGCCCTTAAGACCGGGGAGCTGTTTTTT.

The rearrangement uses TRBV27 and TRBJ2-6, with TRBD1 as a possible D gene (7 bases). Trimming left V 3 bases short and J 1 base short, with 13 bases between. Looked up from germline, CDR1 is MNHEY and CDR2 is SMNVEV (reference sequence). The CDR3 spans 17 residues. This CDR3 is CASSLEGARSGANVLTF. The DNA of the CDR3 is TGTGCCAGCAGTTTGGAGGGGGCCCGATCTGGGGCCAACGTCCTGACTTTC.

This clonotype was observed a few times. V is TRBV20-1 and J is TRBJ2-5, with 9 positions matching TRBD2. The J call may not be correct, given that the DNA end is closer to TRBJ2-7. Per the germline V gene, CDR1 is DFQATT and CDR2 is SNEGSKA (reference sequence). This CDR3 comprises 13 residues. In nucleotides, the CDR3 is TGCAGTGCCCCGAGTAGCGGGAGCTACGAGCAGTACTTC. It encodes CSAPSSGSYEQYF.